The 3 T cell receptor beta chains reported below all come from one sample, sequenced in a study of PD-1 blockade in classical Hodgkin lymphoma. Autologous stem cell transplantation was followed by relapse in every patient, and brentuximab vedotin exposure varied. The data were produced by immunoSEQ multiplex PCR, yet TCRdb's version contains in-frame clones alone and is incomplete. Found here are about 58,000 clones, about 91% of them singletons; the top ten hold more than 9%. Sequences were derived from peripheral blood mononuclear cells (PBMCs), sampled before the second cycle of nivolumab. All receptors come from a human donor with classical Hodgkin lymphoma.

Here the CDR3 reads CASSLITSGVSNIQYF. The CDR3 region has the DNA TGTGCCAGCAGCTTAATCACTAGCGGGGTGAGCAACATTCAGTACTTC. The V and J genes are TRBV7-8 and TRBJ2-4, with 10 bases aligning to TRBD2. Trimming cost V 2 bases and J 7 bases; bases outside gene matches: 8. The germline CDR1 and CDR2 sequences are SGHVS and FQNEAQ. The CDR3 consists of 16 residues.

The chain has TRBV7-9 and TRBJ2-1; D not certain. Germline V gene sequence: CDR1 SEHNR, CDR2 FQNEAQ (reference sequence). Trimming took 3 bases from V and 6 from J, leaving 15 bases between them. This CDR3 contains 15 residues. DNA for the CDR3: TGTGCCAGCAGCTTCCTAGTCCCCGGAACCAATGAGCAGTTCTTC. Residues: CASSFLVPGTNEQFF.

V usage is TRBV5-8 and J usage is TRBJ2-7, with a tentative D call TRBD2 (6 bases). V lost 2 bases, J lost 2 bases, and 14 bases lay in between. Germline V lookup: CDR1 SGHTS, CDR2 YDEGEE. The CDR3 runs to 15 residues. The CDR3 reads CASSFRPAGTYEQYF. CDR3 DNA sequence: TGTGCCAGCAGCTTCCGCCCAGCGGGTACCTACGAGCAGTACTTC.